The clone carrying this TCR beta chain was seen a single time. The record originates from a study of blood T cell repertoires in COVID-19. Study as a whole: The study drew acute and convalescent COVID-19 samples from the United States, Italy and Spain. From T cells, B-cell-depleted T cells, or PBMCs came the material, which was cDNA or gDNA.

Clones were read by immunoSEQ multiplex PCR, and TCRdb kept only the in-frame ones, dropping some. The sample carries about 220,000 clones, roughly 84% recorded once. CDR1 is MNHEY, CDR2 SMNVEV, per germline (reference sequence). With 3 bases clipped from V and 2 bases from J, the junction kept 5 bases outside the gene matches. CDR3 length equals 15 residues. Sequencing input: peripheral blood. The source is a woman in her twenties or thirties who had recovered from COVID-19. The V gene is TRBV27, the J gene TRBJ2-7, with TRBD1 matching over 9 bases. In DNA, the CDR3 is TGTGCCAGCAGTTTCCGGGACAGGGTCACCTACGAGCAGTACTTC. Translating it yields CASSFRDRVTYEQYF.